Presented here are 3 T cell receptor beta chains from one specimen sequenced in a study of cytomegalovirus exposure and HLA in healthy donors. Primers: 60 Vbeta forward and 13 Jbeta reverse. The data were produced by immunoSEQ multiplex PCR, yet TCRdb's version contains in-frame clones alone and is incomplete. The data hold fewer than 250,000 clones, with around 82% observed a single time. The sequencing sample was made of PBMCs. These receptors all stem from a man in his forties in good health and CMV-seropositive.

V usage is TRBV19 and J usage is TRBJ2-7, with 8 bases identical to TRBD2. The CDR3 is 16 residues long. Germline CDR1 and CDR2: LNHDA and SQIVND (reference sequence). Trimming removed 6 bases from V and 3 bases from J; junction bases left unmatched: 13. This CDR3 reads CASSLGGVLKDYEQYF. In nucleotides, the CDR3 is TGTGCCAGTAGCCTCGGGGGGGTCCTAAAGGACTACGAGCAGTACTTC.

CDR3 residues: CASSSAGGYGYTF. As DNA, the CDR3 is TGTGCCAGCAGCTCGGCAGGGGGGTATGGCTACACCTTC. The gene calls are TRBV5-5 and TRBJ1-2; 7 nucleotides line up with TRBD1. The CDR3 covers 13 residues. The trim removed 3 bases at V and 5 bases at J, leaving 4 bases unmatched. The germline V gene encodes CDR1 SGHKS and CDR2 YYEKEE (reference sequence).

Written as DNA, the CDR3 is TGTGCCAGCAGCCTCAACACGGGTAGGCAGCCCCAGCATTTT. Protein sequence: CASSLNTGRQPQHF. The chain joins TRBV6-6 to TRBJ1-5; D not certain. The CDR3 spans 14 residues. Trimming left V 6 bases short and J 7 bases short, with 16 bases between. Germline CDR1 reads MNHNY; CDR2 reads SVGAGI (reference sequence).